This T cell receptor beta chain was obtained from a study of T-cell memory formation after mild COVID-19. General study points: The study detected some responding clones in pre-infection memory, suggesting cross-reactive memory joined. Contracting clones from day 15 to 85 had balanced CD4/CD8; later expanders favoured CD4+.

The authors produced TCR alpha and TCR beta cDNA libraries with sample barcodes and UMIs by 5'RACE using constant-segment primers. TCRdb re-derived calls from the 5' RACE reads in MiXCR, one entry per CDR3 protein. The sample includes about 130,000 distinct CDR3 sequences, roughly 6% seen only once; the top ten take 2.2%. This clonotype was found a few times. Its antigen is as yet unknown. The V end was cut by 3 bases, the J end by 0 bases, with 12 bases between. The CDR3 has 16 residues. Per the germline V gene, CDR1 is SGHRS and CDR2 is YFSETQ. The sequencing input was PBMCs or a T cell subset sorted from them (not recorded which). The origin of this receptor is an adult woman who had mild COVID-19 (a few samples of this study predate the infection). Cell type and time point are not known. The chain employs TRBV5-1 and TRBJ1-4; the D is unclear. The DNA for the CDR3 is TGCGCCAGCAGCTCGGCCCCTACCGCAACTAATGAAAAACTGTTTTTT. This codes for CASSSAPTATNEKLFF.